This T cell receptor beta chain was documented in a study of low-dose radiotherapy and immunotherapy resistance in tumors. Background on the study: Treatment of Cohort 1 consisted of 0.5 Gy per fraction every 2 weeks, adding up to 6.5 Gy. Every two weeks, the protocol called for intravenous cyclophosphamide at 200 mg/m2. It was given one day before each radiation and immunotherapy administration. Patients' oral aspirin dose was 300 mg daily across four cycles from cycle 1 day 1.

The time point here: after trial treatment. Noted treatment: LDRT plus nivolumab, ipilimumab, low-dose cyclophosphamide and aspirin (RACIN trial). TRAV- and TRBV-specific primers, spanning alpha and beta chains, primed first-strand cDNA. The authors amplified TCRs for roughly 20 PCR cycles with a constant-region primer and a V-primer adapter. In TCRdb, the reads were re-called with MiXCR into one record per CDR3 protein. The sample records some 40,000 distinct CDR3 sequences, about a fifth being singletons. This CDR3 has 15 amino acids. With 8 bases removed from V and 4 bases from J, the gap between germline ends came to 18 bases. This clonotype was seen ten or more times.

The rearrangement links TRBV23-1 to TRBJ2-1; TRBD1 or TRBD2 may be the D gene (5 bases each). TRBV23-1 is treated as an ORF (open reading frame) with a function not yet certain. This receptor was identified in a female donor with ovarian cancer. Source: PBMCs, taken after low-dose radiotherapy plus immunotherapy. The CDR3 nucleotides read TGCGCCAGCTTTTATTCCGGGACCACGTACAATGAGCAGTTCTTC. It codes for CASFYSGTTYNEQFF.